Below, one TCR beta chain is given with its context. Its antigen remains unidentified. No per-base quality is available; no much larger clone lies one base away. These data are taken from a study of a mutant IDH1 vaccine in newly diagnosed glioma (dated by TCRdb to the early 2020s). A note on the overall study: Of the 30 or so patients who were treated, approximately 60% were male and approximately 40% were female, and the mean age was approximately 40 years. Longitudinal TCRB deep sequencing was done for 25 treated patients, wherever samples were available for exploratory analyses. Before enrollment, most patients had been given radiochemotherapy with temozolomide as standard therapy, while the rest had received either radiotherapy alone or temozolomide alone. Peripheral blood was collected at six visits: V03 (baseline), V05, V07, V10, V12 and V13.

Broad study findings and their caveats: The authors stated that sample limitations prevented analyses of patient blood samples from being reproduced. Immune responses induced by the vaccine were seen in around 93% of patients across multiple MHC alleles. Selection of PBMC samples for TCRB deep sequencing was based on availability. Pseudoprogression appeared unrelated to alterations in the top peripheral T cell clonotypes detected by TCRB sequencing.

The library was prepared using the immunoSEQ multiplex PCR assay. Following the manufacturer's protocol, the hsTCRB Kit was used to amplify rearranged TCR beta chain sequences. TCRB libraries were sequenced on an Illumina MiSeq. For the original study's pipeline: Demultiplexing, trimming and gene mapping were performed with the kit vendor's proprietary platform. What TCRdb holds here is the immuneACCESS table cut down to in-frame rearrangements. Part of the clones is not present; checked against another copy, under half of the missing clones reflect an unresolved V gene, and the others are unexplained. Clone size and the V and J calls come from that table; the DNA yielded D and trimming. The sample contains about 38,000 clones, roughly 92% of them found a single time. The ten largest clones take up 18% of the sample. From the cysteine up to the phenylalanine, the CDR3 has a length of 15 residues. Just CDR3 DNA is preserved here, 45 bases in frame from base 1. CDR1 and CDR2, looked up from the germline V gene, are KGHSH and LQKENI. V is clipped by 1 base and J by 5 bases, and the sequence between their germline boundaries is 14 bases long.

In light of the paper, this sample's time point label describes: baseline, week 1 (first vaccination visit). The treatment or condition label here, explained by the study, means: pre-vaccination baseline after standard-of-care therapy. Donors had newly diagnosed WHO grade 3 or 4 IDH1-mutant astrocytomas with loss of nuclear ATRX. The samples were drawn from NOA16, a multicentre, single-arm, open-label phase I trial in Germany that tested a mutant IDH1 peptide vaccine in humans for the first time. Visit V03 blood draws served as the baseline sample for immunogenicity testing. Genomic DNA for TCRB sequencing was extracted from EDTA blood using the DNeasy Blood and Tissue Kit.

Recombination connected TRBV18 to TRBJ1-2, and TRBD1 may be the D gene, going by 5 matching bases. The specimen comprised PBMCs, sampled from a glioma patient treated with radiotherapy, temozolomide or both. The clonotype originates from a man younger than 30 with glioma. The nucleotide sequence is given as TGTGCCAGCTCACCACGGGACTTTGGGGGGTATGGCTACACCTTC. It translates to CASSPRDFGGYGYTF.